The 11 T cell receptor beta chains below all came from one sample that was sequenced in a study of regulatory T cells in long-lasting Graves disease. The time point here: persistent/refractory GD, antithyroid drugs over 5 years with positive TRAb. Construction of the TCR library relied on RNA isolated from PBMCs. According to the study, TCR beta libraries were built with iRepertoire HTBI primers and CDR3-region Arm-PCR. TCRdb re-analysed the multiplex PCR reads in MiXCR, keeping a single row per CDR3 protein. Of a few hundred thousand distinct CDR3 sequences listed, roughly a quarter were seen once; the top ten hold around 26%. The input for sequencing was peripheral blood mononuclear cells (PBMCs), taken when the disease was refractory, from a patient treated with antithyroid drugs. These receptors all come from a female donor with Graves disease.

Ten or more counts support this clonotype. The chain carries TRBV28 and TRBJ2-5; D may be TRBD2 (5 bases). The CDR3 length is 15 residues. Trimming left V 5 bases short and J 1 base short, with 14 bases between. The V gene's germline CDR1 is MDHEN and CDR2 SYDVKM. The chain's CDR3 is CASSDLGRVQETQYF. CDR3 in DNA: TGTGCCAGCAGTGACCTTGGGCGGGTCCAAGAGACCCAGTACTTC.

This clonotype was counted a single time. The rearrangement uses TRBV5-1 and TRBJ1-6; no firm D call. Trimming stripped 2 bases from V and 0 bases from J, with 9 bases between. The CDR3 is 16 residues long. The germline V gene encodes CDR1 SGHRS and CDR2 YFSETQ. The CDR3 sequence is CASSLRGGSYNSPLHF. CDR3 in DNA: TGCGCCAGCAGCTTACGGGGTGGCTCCTATAATTCACCCCTCCACTTT.

The CDR3 reads CASSGIIGGDSNQPQHF. DNA of the CDR3: TGTGCCAGCAGCGGAATCATTGGGGGGGATAGCAATCAGCCCCAGCATTTT. The chain couples TRBV7-8 to TRBJ1-5, with a possible D match to TRBD1 (5 bases). This CDR3 region has 17 residues. Germline lookup yields CDR1 SGHVS and CDR2 FQNEAQ. V shed 5 bases and J shed 0 bases, with 17 bases lying between them.

The gene calls are TRBV19 and TRBJ2-1; 10 nucleotides align to TRBD2. CDR1 and CDR2 from the germline V gene are LNHDA and SQIVND (reference sequence). Germline trimming cut 7 bases from V and 0 bases from J; bases unmatched to any gene: 6. The CDR3 contains 16 residues. CDR3 DNA sequence: TGTGCCAGTAACCCGCGACTAGCGGGCTCCTACAATGAGCAGTTCTTC. Protein: CASNPRLAGSYNEQFF.

This clonotype came up many times. This chain uses TRBV5-1 with TRBJ2-7; D gene ambiguous. Germline V gene lookup returns CDR1 SGHRS and CDR2 YFSETQ. V was shortened by 4 bases and J by 4 bases, with 9 bases between the two germline ends. The CDR3 has 12 amino acids. This CDR3 is CASSEDGYEQYF. The CDR3, as DNA: TGCGCCAGCAGCGAGGACGGTTACGAGCAGTACTTC. Full variable domain (missing parts from reference TRBV5-1 and TRBJ2-7): KAGVTQTPRYLIKTRGQQVTLSCSPISGHRSVSWYQQTPGQGLQFLFEYFSETQRNKGNFPGRFSGRQFSNSRSEMNVSTLELGDSALYLCASSEDGYEQYFGPGTRLTVT.

This clonotype came up a few times. This chain uses TRBV2 with TRBJ1-1; TRBD1 matches 10 bases. The CDR3 is made up of 15 amino acids. Per germline, CDR1 SNHLY and CDR2 FYNNEI. V shed 6 bases and J 2 bases; nucleotides not matched to a gene: 6. The CDR3 DNA reads TGTGCCAGCAGCCCCGGGACAGGGGCAAACACTGAAGCTTTCTTT. It yields the protein CASSPGTGANTEAFF.

The chain couples TRBV11-2 to TRBJ1-1; D gene uncertain. Germline V gives CDR1 SGHAT, CDR2 FQNNGV. V gave up 5 bases and J gave up 3 bases, with 4 bases separating them. CDR3 length: 11 amino acids. The CDR3 DNA is TGTGCCAGCAGCCACTACACTGAAGCTTTCTTT. Translated: CASSHYTEAFF.

The chain couples TRBV18 to TRBJ1-3; 8 bases map to TRBD1. This CDR3 comprises 15 residues. J gave up 7 bases and V 5 bases, and 10 bases lay outside the gene matches. CDR1 is KGHSH, CDR2 LQKENI, per germline. CDR3 residues: CASSSGGRLPNTIYF. CDR3 bases: TGTGCCAGCTCATCAGGGGGCAGACTTCCCAACACCATATATTTT.

This clonotype was recorded at least ten times. The DNA of the CDR3 is TGCAGTGCTATCCAGGGGACTAATGGCTACACCTTC. It specifies CSAIQGTNGYTF. The chain carries TRBV20-1 and TRBJ1-2; tentative D call: TRBD1 (6 bases). The CDR3 runs to 12 residues. With 4 bases removed from V and 6 bases from J, the gap between germline ends came to 12 bases. Germline assignment: CDR1 DFQATT and CDR2 SNEGSKA (reference sequence).

This clonotype was observed at least ten times. The V and J genes are TRBV7-2 and TRBJ2-7; 7 nucleotides align to TRBD2. The CDR3 runs to 15 residues. V was clipped by 0 bases and J by 3 bases; unmatched bases: 5. Germline CDR1 and CDR2: SGHTA and FQGNSA. This chain's CDR3 is CASSLAGGGRYEQYF. CDR3 DNA: TGTGCCAGCAGCTTAGCGGGGGGAGGGCGCTACGAGCAGTACTTC.

This clonotype has only a few counts. This chain links TRBV5-1 with TRBJ2-7; D may be TRBD1 (5 bases). Germline V gives CDR1 SGHRS, CDR2 YFSETQ. Trimming left V 2 bases short and J 0 bases short, with 12 bases between. CDR3 length: 15 amino acids. CDR3 sequence (DNA): TGCGCCAGCAGCTTTGCAGGGCCTACCTCCTACGAGCAGTACTTC. Residues: CASSFAGPTSYEQYF.